This T cell receptor beta chain was recovered during a study of T cells in Graves' hyperthyroidism and ophthalmopathy. The CDR3 totals 17 residues. The V and J ends lost 0 bases and 1 base respectively, with 13 bases between them. Germline lookup yields CDR1 MNHEY and CDR2 SVGAGI. Amplified TCR beta CDR3 regions derived from RNA transcripts. With the HTBI primer set, the TCR CDR3 went through a first round of RT-PCR. MiXCR, applied by TCRdb to the multiplex PCR reads, yields one record per CDR3 protein. This table holds 550,000 to 700,000 distinct CDR3 sequences, roughly 15% found once. The study based diagnoses on clinical symptoms, serum thyroxine and TRAb, thyroid ultrasound and orbital computed tomography. Study results and caveats: Most expanded thyroid clonotypes above 0.001 also appeared in blood. Classification by a 13 V-J model distinguished ophthalmopathy from stable hyperthyroidism. Progression to ophthalmopathy was predicted a median of 6.5 months early.

Regarding this clonotype: The target antigen is unknown.

The material sequenced was blood. The source of this sequence is a woman in her thirties or forties with Graves' ophthalmopathy. The genes are TRBV6-5 and TRBJ1-5; D might be TRBD1 (5 bases). The CDR3 bases are TGTGCCAGCAGTTACTCGATTGGGGGGTCGAGCAATCAGCCCCAGCATTTT. Translated, it gives CASSYSIGGSSNQPQHF.